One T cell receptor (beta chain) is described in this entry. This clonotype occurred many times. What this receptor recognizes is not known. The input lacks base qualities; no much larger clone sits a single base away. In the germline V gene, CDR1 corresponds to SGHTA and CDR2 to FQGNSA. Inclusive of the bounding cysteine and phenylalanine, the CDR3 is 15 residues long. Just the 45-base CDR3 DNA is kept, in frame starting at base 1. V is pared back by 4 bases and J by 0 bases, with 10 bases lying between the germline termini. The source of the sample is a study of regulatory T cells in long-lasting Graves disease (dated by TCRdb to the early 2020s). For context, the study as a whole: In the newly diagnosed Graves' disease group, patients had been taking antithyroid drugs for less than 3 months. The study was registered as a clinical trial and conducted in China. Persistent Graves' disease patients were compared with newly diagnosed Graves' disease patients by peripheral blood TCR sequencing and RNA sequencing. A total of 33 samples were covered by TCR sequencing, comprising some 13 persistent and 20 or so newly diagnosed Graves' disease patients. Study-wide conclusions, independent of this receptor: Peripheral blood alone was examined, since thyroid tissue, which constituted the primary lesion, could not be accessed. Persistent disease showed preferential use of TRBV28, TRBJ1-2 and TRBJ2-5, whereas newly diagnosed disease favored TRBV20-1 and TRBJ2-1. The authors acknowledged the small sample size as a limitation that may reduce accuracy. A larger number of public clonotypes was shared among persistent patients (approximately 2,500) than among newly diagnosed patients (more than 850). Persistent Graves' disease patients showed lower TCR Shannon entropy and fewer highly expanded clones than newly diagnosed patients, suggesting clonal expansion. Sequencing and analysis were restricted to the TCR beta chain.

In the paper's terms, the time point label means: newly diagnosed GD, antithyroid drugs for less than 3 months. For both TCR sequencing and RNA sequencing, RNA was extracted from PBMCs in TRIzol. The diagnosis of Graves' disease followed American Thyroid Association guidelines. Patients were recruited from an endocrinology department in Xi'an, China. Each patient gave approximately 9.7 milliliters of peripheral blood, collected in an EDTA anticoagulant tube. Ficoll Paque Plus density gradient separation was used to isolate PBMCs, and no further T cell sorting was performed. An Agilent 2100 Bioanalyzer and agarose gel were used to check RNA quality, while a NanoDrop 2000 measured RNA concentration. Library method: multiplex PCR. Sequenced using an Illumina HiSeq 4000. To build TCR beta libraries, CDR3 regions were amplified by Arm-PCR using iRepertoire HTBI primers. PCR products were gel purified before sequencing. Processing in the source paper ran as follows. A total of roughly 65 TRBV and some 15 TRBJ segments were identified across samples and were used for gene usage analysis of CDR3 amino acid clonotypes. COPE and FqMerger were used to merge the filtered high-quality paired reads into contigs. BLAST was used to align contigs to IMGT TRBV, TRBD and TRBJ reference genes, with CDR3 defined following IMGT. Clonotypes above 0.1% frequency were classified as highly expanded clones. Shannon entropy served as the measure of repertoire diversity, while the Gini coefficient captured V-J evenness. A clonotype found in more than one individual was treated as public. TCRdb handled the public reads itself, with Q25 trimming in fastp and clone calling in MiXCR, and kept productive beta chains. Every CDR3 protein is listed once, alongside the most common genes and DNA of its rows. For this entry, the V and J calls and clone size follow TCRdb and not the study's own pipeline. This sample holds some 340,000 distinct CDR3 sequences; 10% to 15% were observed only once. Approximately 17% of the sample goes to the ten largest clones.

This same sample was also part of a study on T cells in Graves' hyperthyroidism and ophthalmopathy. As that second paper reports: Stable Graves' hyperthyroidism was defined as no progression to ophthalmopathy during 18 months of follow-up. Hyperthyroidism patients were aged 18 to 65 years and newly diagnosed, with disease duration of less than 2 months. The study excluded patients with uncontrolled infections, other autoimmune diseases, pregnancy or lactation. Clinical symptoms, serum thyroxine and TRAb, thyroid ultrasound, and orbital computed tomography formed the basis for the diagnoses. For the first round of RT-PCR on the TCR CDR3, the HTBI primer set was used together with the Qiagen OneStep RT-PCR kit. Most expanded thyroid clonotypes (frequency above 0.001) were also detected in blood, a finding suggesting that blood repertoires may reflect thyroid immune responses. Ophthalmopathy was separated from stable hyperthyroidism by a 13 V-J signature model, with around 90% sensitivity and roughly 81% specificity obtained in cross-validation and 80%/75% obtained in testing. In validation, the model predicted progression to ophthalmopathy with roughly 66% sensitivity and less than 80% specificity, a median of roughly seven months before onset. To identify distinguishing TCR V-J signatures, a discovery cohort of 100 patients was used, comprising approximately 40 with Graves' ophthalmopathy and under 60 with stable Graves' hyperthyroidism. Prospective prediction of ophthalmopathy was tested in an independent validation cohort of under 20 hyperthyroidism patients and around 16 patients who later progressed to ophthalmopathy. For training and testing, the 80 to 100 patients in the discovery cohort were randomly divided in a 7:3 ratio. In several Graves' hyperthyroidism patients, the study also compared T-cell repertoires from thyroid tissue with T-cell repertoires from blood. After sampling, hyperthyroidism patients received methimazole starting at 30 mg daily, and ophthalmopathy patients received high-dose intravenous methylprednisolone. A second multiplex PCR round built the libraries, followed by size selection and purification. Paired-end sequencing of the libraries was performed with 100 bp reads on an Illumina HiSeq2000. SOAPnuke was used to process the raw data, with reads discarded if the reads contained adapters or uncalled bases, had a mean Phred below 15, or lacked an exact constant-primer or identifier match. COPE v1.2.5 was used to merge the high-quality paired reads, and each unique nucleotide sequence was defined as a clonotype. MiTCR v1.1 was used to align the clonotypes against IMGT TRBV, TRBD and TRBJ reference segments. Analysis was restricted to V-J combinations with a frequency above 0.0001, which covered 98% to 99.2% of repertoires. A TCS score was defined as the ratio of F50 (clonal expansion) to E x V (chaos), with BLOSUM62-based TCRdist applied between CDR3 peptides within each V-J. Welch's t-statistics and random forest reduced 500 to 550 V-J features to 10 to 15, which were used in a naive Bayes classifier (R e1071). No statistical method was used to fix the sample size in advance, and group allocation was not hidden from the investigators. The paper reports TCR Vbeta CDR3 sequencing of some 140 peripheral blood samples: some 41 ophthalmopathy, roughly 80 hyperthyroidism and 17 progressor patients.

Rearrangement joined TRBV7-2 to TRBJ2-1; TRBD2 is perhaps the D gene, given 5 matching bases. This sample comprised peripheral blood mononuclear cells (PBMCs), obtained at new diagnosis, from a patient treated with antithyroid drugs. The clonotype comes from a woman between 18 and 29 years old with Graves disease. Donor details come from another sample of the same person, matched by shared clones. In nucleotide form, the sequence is TGTGCCAGCAGCTCTCGGGAAAGCTCCTACAATGAGCAGTTCTTC. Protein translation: CASSSRESSYNEQFF.